A selection of T cell receptor beta chains follows, all from one sample in a study of Tregs in tolerant kidney transplant recipients. Produced via immunoSEQ multiplex PCR; TCRdb's table is partial and in-frame only. Altogether about 77,000 clones are present, 95% to 98% being singletons, with the ten largest covering 0.56%. Sequences were derived from CD4+ T cells from blood, sampled before the transplant. These TCRs come from a human donor who received a combined kidney and bone marrow transplant. CDR3s include the opening cysteine and the closing phenylalanine or tryptophan. The D gene is left open where the match is weak. Clone size is given for some rows only: seen once, a few or many times, or a class if the clone is expanded.

CDR3 protein: CASSVGRGQDGYTF; CDR3 DNA: TGTGCCAGCAGCGTAGGTAGGGGGCAAGATGGCTACACCTTC; clone size: NA; V gene: TRBV9; D gene: TRBD1; J gene: TRBJ1-2
CDR3 protein: CASSHDTGKQYF; CDR3 DNA: TGCGCCAGCAGCCACGATACAGGGAAGCAGTACTTC; clone size: once; V gene: TRBV4-1; D gene: NA; J gene: TRBJ2-7
CDR3 protein: CAISGGDYGYTF; CDR3 DNA: TGTGCCATCTCGGGCGGGGACTATGGCTACACCTTC; clone size: NA; V gene: TRBV10-3; D gene: NA; J gene: TRBJ1-2
CDR3 protein: CASTLATGAYEQYF; CDR3 DNA: TGTGCCAGCACGCTGGCGACAGGGGCCTACGAGCAGTACTTC; clone size: NA; V gene: TRBV7-2; D gene: TRBD1; J gene: TRBJ2-7
CDR3 protein: CASSPRTSQGAGELFF; CDR3 DNA: TGTGCCAGCTCACCACGGACTAGCCAGGGAGCCGGGGAGCTGTTTTTT; clone size: NA; V gene: TRBV18; D gene: TRBD2; J gene: TRBJ2-2
CDR3 protein: CAITGVGPSYGYTF; CDR3 DNA: TGTGCCATCACAGGAGTGGGGCCCTCCTATGGCTACACCTTC; clone size: NA; V gene: TRBV10-3; D gene: NA; J gene: TRBJ1-2
CDR3 protein: CASSKDRSYEQYF; CDR3 DNA: TGTGCCAGCAGCAAGGACAGGTCCTACGAGCAGTACTTC; clone size: NA; V gene: TRBV7-9; D gene: TRBD1; J gene: TRBJ2-7
CDR3 protein: CASSLTGQGAVNSPLHF; CDR3 DNA: TGCGCCAGCAGTCTCACTGGACAGGGGGCCGTTAATTCACCCCTCCACTTT; clone size: NA; V gene: TRBV4-1; D gene: TRBD1; J gene: TRBJ1-6
CDR3 protein: CASSEAAGGFGANVLTF; CDR3 DNA: TGTGCCAGCAGTGAAGCAGCAGGGGGCTTTGGGGCCAACGTCCTGACTTTC; clone size: NA; V gene: TRBV6-1; D gene: TRBD1; J gene: TRBJ2-6
CDR3 protein: CASSLHGTPTEAFF; CDR3 DNA: TGTGCCAGCAGCCTTCACGGGACACCCACTGAAGCTTTCTTT; clone size: NA; V gene: TRBV11-3; D gene: NA; J gene: TRBJ1-1
CDR3 protein: CATSSRRDLGWRDIQYF; CDR3 DNA: TGTGCCACCAGCAGCCGGAGAGATCTAGGTTGGCGGGACATTCAGTACTTC; clone size: NA; V gene: TRBV15; D gene: NA; J gene: TRBJ2-4
CDR3 protein: CASSRSQGQETQYF; CDR3 DNA: TGCGCCAGCAGCCGGTCTCAGGGTCAAGAGACCCAGTACTTC; clone size: NA; V gene: TRBV5-1; D gene: NA; J gene: TRBJ2-5
CDR3 protein: CASSEGRPGGTQYF; CDR3 DNA: TGTGCCAGCAGTGAAGGAAGGCCCGGGGGGACCCAGTACTTC; clone size: NA; V gene: TRBV6-1; D gene: NA; J gene: TRBJ2-5
CDR3 protein: CASSTSGRGSDTQYF; CDR3 DNA: TGTGCCAGCAGCACCAGCGGGAGGGGTTCAGATACGCAGTATTTT; clone size: NA; V gene: TRBV7-3; D gene: TRBD2; J gene: TRBJ2-3
CDR3 protein: CSGQGVGEKLFF; CDR3 DNA: TGCAGCGGCCAGGGTGTTGGTGAAAAACTGTTTTTT; clone size: NA; V gene: TRBV29-1; D gene: NA; J gene: TRBJ1-4
CDR3 protein: CASSLGFLETQYF; CDR3 DNA: TGTGCCAGCAGCTTGGGTTTTCTAGAGACCCAGTACTTC; clone size: NA; V gene: TRBV5-4; D gene: NA; J gene: TRBJ2-5
CDR3 protein: CASSLGQNSNQPQHF; CDR3 DNA: TGTGCCAGCAGCCTGGGACAGAATAGCAATCAGCCCCAGCATTTT; clone size: NA; V gene: TRBV9; D gene: TRBD1; J gene: TRBJ1-5
CDR3 protein: CASSRQGRGTGELFF; CDR3 DNA: TGTGCCAGCAGTAGACAGGGGAGAGGCACCGGGGAGCTGTTTTTT; clone size: NA; V gene: TRBV6-5; D gene: TRBD1; J gene: TRBJ2-2
CDR3 protein: CASSINRDSNQPQHF; CDR3 DNA: TGTGCCAGTAGTATCAACAGGGATAGCAATCAGCCCCAGCATTTT; clone size: NA; V gene: TRBV19; D gene: NA; J gene: TRBJ1-5
CDR3 protein: CATSRDHGTDEAFF; CDR3 DNA: TGTGCCACCAGCAGAGATCATGGGACAGATGAAGCTTTCTTT; clone size: NA; V gene: TRBV15; D gene: TRBD1; J gene: TRBJ1-1
CDR3 protein: CASSSGRVGSPLHF; CDR3 DNA: TGTGCCAGCAGTTCTGGCAGGGTGGGTTCACCCCTCCACTTT; clone size: NA; V gene: TRBV28; D gene: NA; J gene: TRBJ1-6
CDR3 protein: CASSAGTSLTDTQYF; CDR3 DNA: TGTGCCAGTAGCGCCGGGACTAGCCTCACAGATACGCAGTATTTT; clone size: NA; V gene: TRBV19; D gene: TRBD2; J gene: TRBJ2-3
CDR3 protein: CSVGIVTAYEQYF; CDR3 DNA: TGCAGCGTTGGAATAGTAACGGCCTACGAGCAGTACTTC; clone size: NA; V gene: TRBV29-1; D gene: NA; J gene: TRBJ2-7
CDR3 protein: CASSPRTGVANEKLFF; CDR3 DNA: TGTGCCAGCAGCCCGCGTACAGGGGTTGCTAATGAAAAACTGTTTTTT; clone size: NA; V gene: TRBV9; D gene: TRBD1; J gene: TRBJ1-4
CDR3 protein: CASSISVSYGYTF; CDR3 DNA: TGTGCCAGTAGTATAAGCGTCAGCTATGGCTACACCTTC; clone size: NA; V gene: TRBV19; D gene: NA; J gene: TRBJ1-2
CDR3 protein: CASSLAASYEQYF; CDR3 DNA: TGTGCCAGCAGCTTAGCGGCCTCCTACGAGCAGTACTTC; clone size: NA; V gene: TRBV7-2; D gene: NA; J gene: TRBJ2-7
CDR3 protein: CASSSEGYNEQFF; CDR3 DNA: TGTGCCAGCAGCTCCGAGGGTTACAATGAGCAGTTCTTC; clone size: NA; V gene: TRBV11-3; D gene: NA; J gene: TRBJ2-1
CDR3 protein: CASSQDKAEVYGYTF; CDR3 DNA: TGCGCCAGCAGCCAAGATAAAGCGGAAGTCTATGGCTACACCTTC; clone size: NA; V gene: TRBV4-1; D gene: NA; J gene: TRBJ1-2
CDR3 protein: CASSTRDTSYEQYF; CDR3 DNA: TGTGCCAGTAGTACCCGGGACACCTCCTACGAGCAGTACTTC; clone size: NA; V gene: TRBV19; D gene: NA; J gene: TRBJ2-7
CDR3 protein: CASSFGTGLNEQYF; CDR3 DNA: TGTGCCAGCAGTTTCGGGACAGGGCTGAACGAGCAGTACTTC; clone size: NA; V gene: TRBV6-5; D gene: TRBD1; J gene: TRBJ2-7
CDR3 protein: CASSRRGGEDTDTQYF; CDR3 DNA: TGCGCCAGCAGTCGTAGAGGGGGGGAGGACACAGATACGCAGTATTTT; clone size: once; V gene: TRBV5-1; D gene: NA; J gene: TRBJ2-3
CDR3 protein: CASRGGQGAYEQYF; CDR3 DNA: TGTGCCAGCAGGGGGGGACAGGGGGCGTACGAGCAGTACTTC; clone size: NA; V gene: TRBV6-5; D gene: TRBD1; J gene: TRBJ2-7
CDR3 protein: CASSVVGETQYF; CDR3 DNA: TGCGCCAGCAGTGTGGTCGGGGAGACCCAGTACTTC; clone size: NA; V gene: TRBV10-2; D gene: NA; J gene: TRBJ2-5
CDR3 protein: CASSAWNEGNEKLFF; CDR3 DNA: TGTGCCAGCTCCGCGTGGAATGAGGGAAATGAAAAACTGTTTTTT; clone size: NA; V gene: TRBV9; D gene: NA; J gene: TRBJ1-4
CDR3 protein: CASSSSLDRAPFSGNTIYF; CDR3 DNA: TGTGCCAGCAGCTCTTCACTCGACAGGGCTCCATTCTCTGGAAACACCATATATTTT; clone size: NA; V gene: TRBV11-2; D gene: TRBD1; J gene: TRBJ1-3
CDR3 protein: CASSLGRVREKLFF; CDR3 DNA: TGTGCCAGCAGCCTGGGTCGGGTGCGGGAAAAACTGTTTTTT; clone size: NA; V gene: TRBV5-8; D gene: NA; J gene: TRBJ1-4
CDR3 protein: CASSVGRSYNEQFF; CDR3 DNA: TGTGCCAGCAGTGTAGGCAGGTCCTACAATGAGCAGTTCTTC; clone size: NA; V gene: TRBV2; D gene: NA; J gene: TRBJ2-1
CDR3 protein: CASSYQSGTRNEQFF; CDR3 DNA: TGTGCCAGCAGCTACCAAAGTGGGACTCGAAATGAGCAGTTCTTC; clone size: NA; V gene: TRBV7-2; D gene: NA; J gene: TRBJ2-1
CDR3 protein: CASSPGQTYEQYF; CDR3 DNA: TGTGCCAGCTCACCAGGACAGACTTACGAGCAGTACTTC; clone size: NA; V gene: TRBV18; D gene: NA; J gene: TRBJ2-7
CDR3 protein: CASSLTGNTEAFF; CDR3 DNA: TGTGCCAGCAGCCTTACAGGGAACACTGAAGCTTTCTTT; clone size: NA; V gene: TRBV6-5; D gene: NA; J gene: TRBJ1-1
CDR3 protein: CASSYLETNSYNEQFF; CDR3 DNA: TGTGCCAGCAGTTACCTGGAGACTAACTCCTACAATGAGCAGTTCTTC; clone size: NA; V gene: TRBV6-5; D gene: NA; J gene: TRBJ2-1
CDR3 protein: CSVEGDRDSWGYTF; CDR3 DNA: TGCAGCGTTGAAGGGGACAGGGACTCATGGGGCTACACCTTC; clone size: NA; V gene: TRBV29-1; D gene: TRBD1; J gene: TRBJ1-2